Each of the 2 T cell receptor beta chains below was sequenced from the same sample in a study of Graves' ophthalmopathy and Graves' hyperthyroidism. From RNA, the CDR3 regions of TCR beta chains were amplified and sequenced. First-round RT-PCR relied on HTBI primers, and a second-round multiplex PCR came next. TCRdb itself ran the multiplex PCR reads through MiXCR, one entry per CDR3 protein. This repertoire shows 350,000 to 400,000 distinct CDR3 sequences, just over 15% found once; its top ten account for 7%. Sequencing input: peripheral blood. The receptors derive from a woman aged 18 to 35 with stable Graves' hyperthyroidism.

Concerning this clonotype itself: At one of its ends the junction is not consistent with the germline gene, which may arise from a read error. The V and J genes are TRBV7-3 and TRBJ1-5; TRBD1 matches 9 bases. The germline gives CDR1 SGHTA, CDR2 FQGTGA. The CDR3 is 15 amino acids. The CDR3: CASSSAGTGSQPQQF. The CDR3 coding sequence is TGTGCCAGCAGCTCCGCCGGGACAGGGAGTCAGCCCCAGCAGTTT.

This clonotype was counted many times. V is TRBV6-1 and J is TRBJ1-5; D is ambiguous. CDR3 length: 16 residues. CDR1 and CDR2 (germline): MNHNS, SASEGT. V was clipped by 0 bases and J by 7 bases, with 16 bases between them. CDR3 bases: TGTGCCAGCAGTGAAGCGCACGGGTATGAGTTACAGCCCCAGCATTTT. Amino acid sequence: CASSEAHGYELQPQHF.